This is a list of T cell receptor beta chains from one sample in a study of vaccination and CD4 T cells after COVID-19. TCRdb recomputed calls from the PCR reads with MiXCR, one row per CDR3 protein. The table has around 13,000 distinct CDR3 sequences, more than 70% seen once. Antigens of these TCRs are unknown. Sequenced: CD4+ T cells from blood, cultured in vitro. Receptors were obtained from a human donor who had recovered from COVID-19. Both conserved end residues are part of each CDR3. Each record gives: D gene, clone size, V gene, J gene, CDR3 protein, CDR3 DNA. A D gene is named only where the DNA matches it firmly. Not every row has a clone size; where given, it reads once, few, many or a size class.

TRBD1	-	TRBV28	TRBJ1-1	CASSLGQGPPEAFF	TGTGCCAGCAGTTTAGGACAGGGTCCCCCCGAAGCTTTCTTT
-	-	TRBV12-3/TRBV12-4	TRBJ1-2	CASSLGVGYGYTF	TGTGCCAGCAGTTTAGGAGTGGGCTATGGCTACACCTTC
TRBD2	medium-sized	TRBV24-1	TRBJ2-3	CATGLAGTDTQYF	TGTGCCACCGGTCTAGCGGGAACAGATACGCAGTATTTT
-	-	TRBV20-1	TRBJ2-3	CSAQGGGTDTQYF	TGCAGTGCGCAGGGGGGGGGTACAGATACGCAGTATTTT
-	-	TRBV21-1	TRBJ1-2	CASSKHGHRGYTF	TGTGCCAGCAGCAAACACGGACACAGGGGCTACACCTTC
-	-	TRBV6-5	TRBJ1-2	CASSWLGGGYTF	TGTGCCAGCAGTTGGCTAGGGGGTGGCTACACCTTC
-	-	TRBV29-1	TRBJ1-1	CSVDPVNTEAFF	TGCAGCGTTGACCCGGTGAACACTGAAGCTTTCTTT
TRBD1	few	TRBV2	TRBJ1-6	CASSGTGYSPLHF	TGTGCCAGTTCAGGGACAGGCTATTCACCCCTCCACTTT
TRBD2	-	TRBV20-1	TRBJ2-2	CSANPLAVNTGELFF	TGCAGTGCGAACCCACTAGCGGTGAACACCGGGGAGCTGTTTTTT
-	-	TRBV6-5	TRBJ1-5	CASSYSRQAKQPQHF	TGTGCCAGCAGTTACTCGCGGCAGGCGAAACAGCCCCAGCATTTT
-	-	TRBV27	TRBJ1-1	CASSLFAGPNTEAFF	TGTGCCAGCAGTTTATTCGCAGGGCCGAACACTGAAGCTTTCTTT
-	-	TRBV7-9	TRBJ2-4	CASSPHRGSGRGAKNIQYF	TGTGCCAGCAGCCCCCACCGTGGTTCAGGGCGTGGGGCCAAAAACATTCAGTACTTC
TRBD2	-	TRBV6-2/TRBV6-3	TRBJ2-2	CASSYISGRANTGELFF	TGTGCCAGCAGTTACATCAGCGGGAGGGCAAACACCGGGGAGCTGTTTTTT
-	-	TRBV28	TRBJ1-1	CASSLLTGANTEAFF	TGTGCCAGCAGTTTACTGACAGGAGCGAACACTGAAGCTTTCTTT
TRBD1	-	TRBV28	TRBJ1-5	CASTNGDSSNQPQHF	TGTGCCAGCACCAATGGGGACAGTAGCAATCAGCCCCAGCATTTT
TRBD2	-	TRBV6-4	TRBJ2-3	CASRQSGATDTQYF	TGTGCCAGCAGACAGAGCGGGGCCACAGATACGCAGTATTTT
TRBD1	few	TRBV20-1	TRBJ2-5	CSARPGGRETQYF	TGCAGTGCTAGGCCAGGGGGCCGTGAGACCCAGTACTTC
-	-	TRBV20-1	TRBJ1-2	CSALPGGFGCTF	TGCAGTGCTCTCCCGGGGGGATTTGGCTGCACCTTC
-	-	TRBV20-1	TRBJ2-4	CSADSPENIQYF	TGCAGCGCGGACAGCCCCGAAAACATTCAGTACTTC
-	-	TRBV10-1	TRBJ1-2	CASSDVGSYGYTF	TGCGCCAGCAGTGATGTCGGATCCTATGGCTACACCTTC